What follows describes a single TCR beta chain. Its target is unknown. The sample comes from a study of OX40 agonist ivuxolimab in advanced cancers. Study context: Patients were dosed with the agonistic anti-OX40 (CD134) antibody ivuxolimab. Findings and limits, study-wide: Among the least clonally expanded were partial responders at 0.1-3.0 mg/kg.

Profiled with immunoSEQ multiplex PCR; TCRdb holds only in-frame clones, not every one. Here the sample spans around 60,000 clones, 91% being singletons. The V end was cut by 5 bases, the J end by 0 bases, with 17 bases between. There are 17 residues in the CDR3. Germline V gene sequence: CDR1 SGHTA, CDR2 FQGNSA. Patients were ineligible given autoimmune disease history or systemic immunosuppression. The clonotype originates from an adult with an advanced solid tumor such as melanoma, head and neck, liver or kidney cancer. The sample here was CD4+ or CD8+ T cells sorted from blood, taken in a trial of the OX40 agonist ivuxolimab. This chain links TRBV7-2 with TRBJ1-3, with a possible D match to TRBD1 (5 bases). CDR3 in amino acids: CASSRDFPTTSGNTIYF. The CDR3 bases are TGTGCCAGCAGCCGGGACTTCCCCACCACCTCTGGAAACACCATATATTTT.